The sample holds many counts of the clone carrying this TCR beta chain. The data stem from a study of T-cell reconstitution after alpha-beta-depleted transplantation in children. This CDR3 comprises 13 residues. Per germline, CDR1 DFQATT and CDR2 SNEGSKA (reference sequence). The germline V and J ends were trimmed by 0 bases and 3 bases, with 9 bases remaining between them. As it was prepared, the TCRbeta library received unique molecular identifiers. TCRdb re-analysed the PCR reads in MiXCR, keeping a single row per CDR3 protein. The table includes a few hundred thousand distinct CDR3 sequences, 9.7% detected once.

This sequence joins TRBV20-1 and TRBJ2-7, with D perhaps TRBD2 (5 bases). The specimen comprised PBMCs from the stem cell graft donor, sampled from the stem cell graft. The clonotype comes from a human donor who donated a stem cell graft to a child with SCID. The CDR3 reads CSARDDYGYEQYF. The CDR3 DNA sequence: TGCAGTGCTAGAGATGACTACGGCTACGAGCAGTACTTC.